The 13 T cell receptor beta chains presented below share a single source sample, sequenced in a study of identical twins. TCRdb called the 5' RACE reads again in MiXCR, with one record for every CDR3 protein. The table has 350,000 to 450,000 distinct CDR3 sequences, less than 20% seen once. Sample: naive T cells sorted from blood. The receptors were sampled from a man in his fifties or sixties in good health.

The chain combines TRBV3-1 with TRBJ2-1; 9 bases agree with TRBD2. CDR3 length: 15 residues. J lost 5 bases, V lost 3 bases, and 5 bases had no gene match. Germline V lookup: CDR1 LGHDT, CDR2 YNNKEL (reference sequence). CDR3 sequence reads: CASSHIAGVDNEQFF. In nucleotides, the CDR3 is TGTGCCAGCAGCCACATAGCGGGGGTGGACAATGAGCAGTTCTTC.

V is TRBV3-1 and J is TRBJ2-3, with D perhaps given as TRBD1 or TRBD2 (5 bases each). The V and J ends lost 6 bases and 0 bases respectively, with 13 bases between them. The CDR3 contains 15 residues. Germline CDR1 LGHDT, CDR2 YNNKEL (reference sequence). The DNA for the CDR3 is TGTGCCAGCAGTCAACGTGGGGGTAGCACAGATACGCAGTATTTT. Amino acid sequence: CASSQRGGSTDTQYF.

The rearrangement joins TRBV20-1 to TRBJ1-1; D not resolved. The V and J ends lost 3 bases and 0 bases respectively, with 11 bases between them. The germline CDR1 and CDR2 sequences are DFQATT and SNEGSKA (reference sequence). The CDR3 length is 14 residues. CDR3 region: CSASGLSLNTEAFF. The CDR3 region has the DNA TGCAGTGCTAGCGGCCTCTCGCTGAACACTGAAGCTTTCTTT.

This clonotype was recorded at least ten times. For the CDR3, the DNA is TGCAGTGCTCTCCGACAGGCGAACTCCTACGAGCAGTACTTC. This codes for CSALRQANSYEQYF. The V gene is TRBV20-1, the J gene TRBJ2-7, with TRBD1 as a possible D gene (6 bases). Germline values: CDR1 DFQATT, CDR2 SNEGSKA (reference sequence). The V gene lost 5 bases and the J gene lost 0 bases, with 14 bases spanning the gap. The CDR3 loop spans 14 amino acids.

This clonotype has only a few counts. The rearrangement uses TRBV9 and TRBJ2-1, with TRBD2 matching 7 bases. Germline CDR1 SGDLS, CDR2 YYNGEE. With V trimmed by 3 bases and J by 5 bases, 8 bases remained unmatched. The CDR3 is 15 residues long. The CDR3 coding sequence is TGTGCCAGCAGCGCGTTAGCGGGCACGAACAATGAGCAGTTCTTC. This sequence encodes CASSALAGTNNEQFF. Based on the CDR3 plus reference TRBV9 and TRBJ2-1, the full variable domain is DSGVTQTPKHLITATGQRVTLRCSPRSGDLSVYWYQQSLDQGLQFLIQYYNGEERAKGNILERFSAQQFPDLHSELNLSSLELGDSALYFCASSALAGTNNEQFFGPGTRLTVL.

This clonotype has more than one count but fewer than ten. The gene calls are TRBV20-1 and TRBJ2-7; D possibly corresponds to TRBD1 (6 bases). The CDR3 extends over 13 amino acids. CDR1 DFQATT and CDR2 SNEGSKA come from the germline V gene (reference sequence). V lost 6 bases and J lost 6, with 18 bases in between. CDR3 sequence: CSAKTHPGAEQYF. In nucleotides, the CDR3 is TGCAGTGCCAAGACCCACCCAGGGGCCGAGCAGTACTTC.

This clonotype was recorded at least ten times. This sequence joins TRBV7-2 and TRBJ2-3; a weak D match, TRBD1 (6 bases). The CDR3 contains 16 residues. V shed 2 bases and J shed 3 bases, with 15 bases lying between them. Germline V lookup: CDR1 SGHTA, CDR2 FQGNSA. CDR3 in amino acids: CASSLQGRGWTDTQYF. The CDR3 bases are TGTGCCAGCAGCTTACAGGGTAGGGGGTGGACAGATACGCAGTATTTT.

This clonotype came up many times. The chain is built from TRBV5-1 and TRBJ2-2; 9 bases are shared with TRBD2. Germline V gives CDR1 SGHRS, CDR2 YFSETQ. The CDR3 consists of 15 residues. V lost 4 bases to trimming and J lost 2 bases; unmatched junction nucleotides: 3. CDR3 sequence reads: CASSAGTSNTGELFF. CDR3 coding DNA: TGCGCCAGCAGCGCCGGGACTAGCAACACCGGGGAGCTGTTTTTT.

This clonotype was found a few times. The chain combines TRBV6-5 with TRBJ2-1, with D tentatively TRBD1 or TRBD2 (7 bases each). Germline CDR1 reads MNHEY; CDR2 reads SVGAGI. Trimming took off 4 bases at V and 2 bases at J, with 15 bases between the two ends. The CDR3 has 16 amino acids. The CDR3 DNA follows: TGTGCCAGCAGTTCCGCAGGGGGGGGTACCTACAATGAGCAGTTCTTC. It translates to CASSSAGGGTYNEQFF.

This clonotype was observed many times. The gene calls are TRBV3-1 and TRBJ2-4; maybe TRBD1 (7 bases). V dropped 0 bases and J dropped 2 bases, with 14 bases sitting between them. The CDR3 is 17 amino acids. Germline CDR1 is LGHDT and CDR2 is YNNKEL (reference sequence). This chain's CDR3 is CASSQEGGGATKNIQYF. DNA of the CDR3: TGTGCCAGCAGCCAAGAAGGAGGGGGCGCAACCAAAAACATTCAGTACTTC.

This clonotype was counted a few times. This chain uses TRBV25-1 with TRBJ2-3; 7 nucleotides match TRBD1. CDR3 length equals 15 residues. V trimming: 7 bases; J trimming: 6 bases; junction bases outside the gene matches: 13. Germline V gene data show CDR1 as MGHDK and CDR2 as SYGVNS. The CDR3 region is CASKQTGILSDTQYF. CDR3 coding DNA: TGTGCCAGCAAGCAGACAGGGATCTTATCGGATACGCAGTATTTT.

The chain combines TRBV5-1 with TRBJ1-4, with 9 bases that match TRBD1. Germline CDR1 reads SGHRS; CDR2 reads YFSETQ. Losses at the gene ends were 4 bases for V and 1 base for J; bases not matched to a gene: 2. This CDR3 has 15 residues. CDR3 sequence (DNA): TGCGCCAGCAGCGGGGGACAGGGAACTAATGAAAAACTGTTTTTT. It encodes CASSGGQGTNEKLFF.

V usage is TRBV15 and J usage is TRBJ2-2; either TRBD1 or TRBD2 may supply D (6 bases each). V lost 2 bases, J lost 0 bases, and 10 bases lay in between. CDR3 length: 16 amino acids. In germline, CDR1 is LNHNV, CDR2 YYDKDF (reference sequence). CDR3 residues: CATSRKGGPNTGELFF. The CDR3 DNA is TGTGCCACCAGCAGAAAGGGGGGTCCGAACACCGGGGAGCTGTTTTTT.